This TCR beta chain appears in the sequencing data of a study of blood T cell repertoires in COVID-19. The overall study: COVID-19 samples, acute and convalescent, were from the United States, Italy and Spain.

Study processing details: Reference gene primers were amplified, and this amplification served to estimate nucleated cell counts. Assay used: immunoSEQ multiplex PCR; TCRdb lists only in-frame clones, some missing. V and J calls plus clone size are reproduced from that table; the DNA served to infer D and trimming. The sample holds 200,000 to 250,000 clones, around 91% seen once. The CDR3 has 11 amino acids. Germline lookup yields CDR1 MNHEY and CDR2 SVGAGI. The V gene lost 7 bases and the J gene lost 4 bases, with 8 bases spanning the gap. The study drew participants aged roughly 18 to 89 years from roughly 25 US areas. Within 2 weeks of study entry, exposed participants had contacted a PCR-confirmed or clinician-diagnosed COVID-19 case.

Material: PBMCs or T cells enriched from blood (not recorded which). This clonotype was sampled from a man aged 25-45 years who had been exposed to COVID-19. The chain has TRBV6-5 and TRBJ2-7; the D gene is possibly TRBD1 (5 bases). Here the CDR3 DNA reads TGTGCCAGCACTCAGGGTTACGAGCAGTACTTC. It translates to CASTQGYEQYF.